This T cell receptor beta chain was obtained from a study of T cells in tuberculosis. As for the study in general: CD1B tetramers identified T cells specific for mycobacterial lipid GMM.

No alpha-beta pairing information exists for these sequences. The protocol was immunoSEQ multiplex PCR, while the TCRdb copy is restricted to in-frame clones and leaves out a portion. The repertoire includes about 88,000 clones, approximately 91% of them detected once, and about 1.9% sits in the top ten. With 5 bases clipped from V and 3 bases from J, the junction kept 4 bases outside the gene matches. Per the germline V gene, CDR1 is LNHDA and CDR2 is SQIVND (reference sequence). The CDR3 runs to 14 residues. Thawed, overnight-rested PBMC were stained with GMM-loaded CD1B tetramer, viability dye and anti-CD3, then sorted. The lipid loaded on the CD1B tetramers was C32 glucose monomycolate from Rhodococcus equi. Before cryopreservation, the sorted PBMC lost their CD14-expressing monocytes. From each donor, some 90,000 tetramer-negative cells were sorted.

The sample comprised CD1b-GMM tetramer-negative cells sorted from PBMCs. The receptor was isolated from an adult woman with latent tuberculosis. The chain uses TRBV19 and TRBJ2-7, with 10 bases lining up with TRBD2. The DNA for the CDR3 is TGTGCCAGTAGTGGCCCTAGCGGGGGCTACGAGCAGTACTTC. This translates into CASSGPSGGYEQYF. The full variable domain, rest sourced from reference TRBV19 and TRBJ2-7, is DGGITQSPKYLFRKEGQNVTLSCEQNLNHDAMYWYRQDPGQGLRLIYYSQIVNDFQKGDIAEGYSVSREKKESFPLTVTSAQKNPTAFYLCASSGPSGGYEQYFGPGTRLTVT.